The entry below gives a single T cell receptor beta chain sequence along with its context. The sample originates from a study of blood T cell repertoires in COVID-19. For the study at large: Sites across the United States, Italy and Spain contributed samples from acute and convalescent COVID-19. Nucleic acid was either cDNA or gDNA, and it came from T cells, B-cell-depleted T cells, or PBMCs.

V gave up 7 bases and J gave up 2 bases, with 14 bases separating them. CDR1 is KGHSH and CDR2 is LQKENI in the germline V gene. CDR3 length: 15 residues. Original processing notes: Amplification of reference gene primers provided the estimated nucleated cell counts. The method was immunoSEQ multiplex PCR; TCRdb's version includes in-frame clones alone and lacks a portion of them. The DNA gave D and trimming, while V, J and clone size come from that table. The sample holds a few hundred thousand clones, about 86% seen once. J is TRBJ2-2 and V is TRBV18; weak D call: TRBD1 (6 bases). The receptor comes from an elderly man with acute or convalescent COVID-19. Sample: peripheral blood. This CDR3 is CASFGSRGNTGELFF. The CDR3 bases are TGTGCCAGCTTTGGAAGCAGGGGAAACACCGGGGAGCTGTTTTTT.